Reported below is one T cell receptor (beta chain). Its antigen is unknown. The data stem from a study of cytomegalovirus exposure and HLA in healthy donors. Trimming took off 3 bases at V and 1 base at J, with 13 bases between the two ends. Germline CDR1 and CDR2: GTSNPN and SVGIG (reference sequence). There are 14 residues in the CDR3. The PCR employed 60 Vbeta primers together with 13 Jbeta primers. In the original processing: Later, an analysis found about 77 million unique TCR beta chains, and about 10 million of these were shared. The method was immunoSEQ multiplex PCR; TCRdb's version includes in-frame clones alone and lacks a portion of them. V and J calls and clone size come straight from that table; D and trimming were deduced from the DNA. The data hold fewer than 120,000 clones, with 60% to 85% observed a single time. Whole-study results and caveats: Later, an analysis showed that TCR beta chains associated with HLA were more clonally expanded than others that were equally common. Specificity of a few CMV-associated chains for CMV antigens was verified in vitro.

The clonotype comes from an older woman in good health and CMV-seropositive. This chain connects TRBV30 to TRBJ2-7; tentatively, D is TRBD1 (5 bases). Sequenced input: PBMCs. CDR3 nucleotide sequence: TGTGCCTGGAGCTCGATCTCAGGGTCCTACGAGCAGTACTTC. This gives the protein CAWSSISGSYEQYF.